This T cell receptor (beta chain) was retrieved from a study of cytomegalovirus exposure and HLA in healthy donors. The study, taken as a whole, reports: Some TCR beta chains (164 of them) were listed as cytomegalovirus-associated. TCR beta chain V- and J-gene trimming was linked, in a later analysis, to a missense variant in DCLRE1C.

Germline V gene lookup returns CDR1 SGDLS and CDR2 YYNGEE. This CDR3 contains 17 residues. V trimming: 0 bases; J trimming: 1 base; junction bases outside the gene matches: 8. Of note for this clone: Its target is not known.

PCR primers comprised 60 Vbeta and 13 Jbeta primers. Profiled with immunoSEQ multiplex PCR; TCRdb holds only in-frame clones, not every one. The profile covers 55,000 to 80,000 clones, with about 75% appearing a single time and around 25% taken by the ten largest. The rearrangement links TRBV9 to TRBJ2-3; TRBD2 agrees at 7 bases. The sequence came from a woman between 35 and 50 years old in good health and CMV-seropositive. The specimen was PBMCs. This CDR3 is CASSVVGTTVGTDTQYF. Here the CDR3 DNA reads TGTGCCAGCAGCGTAGTAGGGACTACCGTGGGCACAGATACGCAGTATTTT.